This T cell receptor beta chain stems from a study of cytomegalovirus exposure and HLA in healthy donors. Whole-study findings and limits: Association with HLA alleles at 0.05 false discovery rate was found for 16,951 TCR beta sequences in a later analysis. Indistinguishability led to the exclusion of some V segments, TRBV6-2 and TRBV6-3 included. In a later analysis, parvovirus B19, influenza, CMV and Epstein-Barr virus appeared linked to several top co-occurrence clusters.

With regard to this clone: The antigen remains unidentified.

The CDR3 consists of 15 residues. Nominally healthy donors provided the samples, though records likely missed some immune exposures. Primers for the PCR totalled 60 Vbeta and 13 Jbeta. Using immunoSEQ multiplex PCR, the repertoire was profiled, and TCRdb retains in-frame clones only, with some absent. Of fewer than 150,000 clones listed, less than 75% are singletons. The rearrangement uses TRBV21-1 and TRBJ2-5; whether TRBD1, the table's D call, matches the DNA was not checked. TRBV21-1 is annotated as a pseudogene. Sample: PBMCs. The clonotype originates from a woman in her thirties or forties in good health and CMV-seronegative. CDR3 sequence (DNA): TGTGCCAGCAGCCTTACAGGACAAACCCAAGAGACCCAGTACTTC. Its protein is CASSLTGQTQETQYF.